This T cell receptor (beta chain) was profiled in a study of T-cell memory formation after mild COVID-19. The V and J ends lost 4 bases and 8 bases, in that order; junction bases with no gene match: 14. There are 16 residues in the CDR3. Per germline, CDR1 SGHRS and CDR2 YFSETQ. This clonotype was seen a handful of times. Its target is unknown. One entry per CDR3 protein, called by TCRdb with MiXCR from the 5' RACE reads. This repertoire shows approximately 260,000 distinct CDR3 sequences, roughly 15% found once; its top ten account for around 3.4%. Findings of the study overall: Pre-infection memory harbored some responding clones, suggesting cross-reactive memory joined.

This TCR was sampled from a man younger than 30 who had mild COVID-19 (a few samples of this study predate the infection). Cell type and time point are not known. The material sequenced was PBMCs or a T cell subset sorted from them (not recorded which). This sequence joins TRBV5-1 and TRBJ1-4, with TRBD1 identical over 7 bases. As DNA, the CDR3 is TGCGCCAGCAGCAGGGACAGCTTGTCCGGCGGGGAAAAACTGTTTTTT. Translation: CASSRDSLSGGEKLFF.